Below are 28 T cell receptor beta chains sequenced from a single sample in a study of CXCR4 blockade with PD-1 therapy in pancreatic cancer. Data came from immunoSEQ multiplex PCR; TCRdb stores just in-frame clones and leaves some out. Counted here are about 2,700 clones, 30% to 40% occurring once; the ten biggest clones make up approximately 25%. The sequencing input was tumor tissue. The receptors come from a human donor with pancreatic ductal adenocarcinoma.

This clone is labeled as medium-sized. This sequence joins TRBV11-3 and TRBJ1-3; TRBD1 might be the D (6 bases). The V end lost 6 bases, the J end lost 7 bases, and 19 bases lay between the germline ends. Germline V gene sequence: CDR1 SGHNT, CDR2 YENEEA. The CDR3 contains 15 residues. CDR3 loop: CASSIATGIRNTIYF. CDR3 nucleotide sequence: TGTGCCAGCAGTATTGCGACAGGAATAAGGAACACCATATATTTT.

The chain is built from TRBV29-1 and TRBJ2-5; TRBD2 might be the D (5 bases). Germline V gene lookup returns CDR1 SQVTM and CDR2 ANQGSEA. The V and J ends lost 3 bases and 6 bases respectively, with 11 bases between them. CDR3 length: 12 amino acids. This CDR3 reads CSVERAPQTQYF. CDR3 DNA: TGCAGCGTTGAGAGGGCCCCGCAGACCCAGTACTTC.

J is TRBJ1-2 and V is TRBV30; tentative D call: TRBD1 (5 bases). V lost 2 bases and J lost 1, with 20 bases in between. The germline V gene has CDR1 GTSNPN and CDR2 SVGIG (reference sequence). The CDR3 is made up of 17 amino acids. The CDR3 sequence: CAWSQIKTELFNYGYTF. The CDR3 coding sequence is TGTGCCTGGAGTCAAATAAAGACAGAGCTTTTTAACTATGGCTACACCTTC.

This clone has only a few counts. This rearrangement joins TRBV5-1 to TRBJ2-7; 7 bases map to TRBD1. CDR1 SGHRS and CDR2 YFSETQ come from the germline V gene. V shed 0 bases and J 1 base; nucleotides not matched to a gene: 4. This CDR3 contains 15 residues. CDR3 protein: CASSLGTGRSYEQYF. Here the CDR3 DNA reads TGCGCCAGCAGCTTGGGGACAGGTAGATCCTACGAGCAGTACTTC.

Notes on this clone: Mismatch with germline at one junction end may stem from a read error. Written as DNA, the CDR3 is TGTGCTAGTGGTGTCGGACAGGCTAACTATGGCTATACCTTC. It specifies CASGVGQANYGYTF. The gene calls are TRBV12-5 and TRBJ1-2; 7 bases align to TRBD1. Germline values: CDR1 LGHNT, CDR2 FRNRAP. This CDR3 contains 14 residues.

In nucleotides, the CDR3 is TGTGCCAGCAGTTATCGGCAGGGGGGCCAGCCCCAGCATTTT. Translated: CASSYRQGGQPQHF. This chain links TRBV6-8 with TRBJ1-5; 7 nucleotides align to TRBD1. CDR3 length: 14 amino acids. V was pared by 3 bases and J by 7 bases, with 6 bases of the junction left unmatched. Germline CDR1 and CDR2: MNHGY and SAAAGT.

The J gene is TRBJ1-4, the V gene TRBV28; D uncertain. The CDR3 runs 13 residues. From germline, CDR1 is MDHEN and CDR2 SYDVKM. Trimming pared 5 bases from V and 8 bases from J, leaving 12 bases between. The CDR3 here is CASSIPGREKLFF. The CDR3 nucleotides read TGTGCCAGCAGTATCCCAGGACGGGAAAAACTGTTTTTT.

This chain connects TRBV28 to TRBJ2-1, with TRBD1 identical over 8 bases. CDR3 size: 13 residues. CDR1 is MDHEN and CDR2 is SYDVKM in the germline V gene. J gave up 4 bases and V 6 bases, and 2 bases lay outside the gene matches. The CDR3 region is CASRRDRYNEQFF. CDR3 DNA sequence: TGTGCCAGCAGACGGGACAGGTACAATGAGCAGTTCTTC.

This clone was recorded a few times. The gene calls are TRBV11-3 and TRBJ2-5, with D possibly TRBD1 on 5 matching bases. This CDR3 contains 14 residues. With 5 bases removed from V and 5 bases from J, the gap between germline ends came to 15 bases. Germline V CDR1 and CDR2: SGHNT, YENEEA. CDR3 DNA: TGTGCCAGCAGCACCCCGTCAGGGTGGGAGACCCAGTACTTC. This encodes CASSTPSGWETQYF.

The rearrangement links TRBV12-5 to TRBJ1-1, with D uncertain. V shed 1 base and J shed 2 bases, with 8 bases lying between them. This CDR3 is built from 14 residues. The V gene's germline CDR1 is LGHNT and CDR2 FRNRAP. CDR3 nucleotide sequence: TGTGCTAGTGGTTTGGACGGATCAAACACTGAAGCTTTCTTT. Encoded protein: CASGLDGSNTEAFF.

Points on this clone: The junction departs from germline at one end; a sequencing error may be responsible. This chain links TRBV29-1 with TRBJ2-5; 7 nucleotides match TRBD1. The CDR3 is 13 residues long. Per germline, CDR1 SQVTM and CDR2 ANQGSEA. CDR3 region: CSVADRYQEIQYF. Here the CDR3 DNA reads TGCAGCGTTGCGGACAGGTATCAAGAGATCCAGTACTTC.

The chain combines TRBV19 with TRBJ1-1; D is ambiguous. V lost 7 bases and J 4 bases, leaving 16 bases between the germline ends. The length of the CDR3 is 14 residues. In germline, CDR1 is LNHDA, CDR2 SQIVND (reference sequence). The CDR3 region is CASTLRRRGTEAFF. In nucleotides, the CDR3 is TGTGCCAGTACGTTACGGCGGCGTGGCACTGAAGCTTTCTTT.

The rearrangement joins TRBV6-8 to TRBJ1-6, with 9 bases that match TRBD1. The CDR3 spans 16 residues. Germline V gene sequence: CDR1 MNHGY, CDR2 SAAAGT. V was pared by 6 bases and J by 15 bases, with 18 bases of the junction left unmatched. The CDR3 is CASSSGTGWSLARLHF. In nucleotides, the CDR3 is TGTGCCAGCAGCTCCGGGACAGGGTGGTCGCTTGCCCGCCTCCACTTT.

This clone has just a few counts. The chain uses TRBV19 and TRBJ2-4; D ambiguous. The CDR3 consists of 13 residues. The V gene's germline CDR1 is LNHDA and CDR2 SQIVND (reference sequence). V was cut by 5 bases and J by 6 bases, with 11 bases left in between. DNA for the CDR3: TGTGCCAGTAGTGGGCGATCCGGAAACATTCAGTACTTC. It codes for CASSGRSGNIQYF.

This clone rates as medium-sized. The J gene is TRBJ2-1, the V gene TRBV4-1; the D gene is possibly TRBD1 (6 bases). The CDR3 totals 13 residues. Trimming shortened V by 3 bases and J by 8 bases, and 11 bases separated the two germline ends. Germline lookup yields CDR1 MGHRA and CDR2 YSYEKL. The CDR3 loop is CASSHPGADEQFF. In nucleotides, the CDR3 is TGCGCCAGCAGCCACCCAGGGGCAGATGAGCAGTTCTTC.

By share, this clone counts as medium-sized. V is TRBV12-5 and J is TRBJ1-3; D is unresolved. Germline CDR1 is LGHNT and CDR2 is FRNRAP. The length of the CDR3 is 13 residues. The CDR3 spells CATGVMGGNTIYF. The CDR3 DNA reads TGTGCCACCGGGGTTATGGGTGGAAACACCATATATTTT.

Relative to its sample, this clone is medium-sized. The chain joins TRBV6-4 to TRBJ2-1; a weak D match, TRBD1 (5 bases). The CDR3 runs to 15 residues. V lost 5 bases to trimming and J lost 2 bases, with 13 bases between them. Germline CDR1 reads MRHNA; CDR2 reads SNTAGT. Here the CDR3 reads CASSNSRTTYNEQFF. As DNA, the CDR3 is TGTGCCAGCAGTAACAGCCGGACAACCTACAATGAGCAGTTCTTC.

J is TRBJ1-4 and V is TRBV5-1; no reliable D call. This CDR3 spans 16 amino acids. Germline CDR1 is SGHRS and CDR2 is YFSETQ. With 0 bases removed from V and 0 bases from J, the gap between germline ends came to 9 bases. CDR3 region: CASSLVGIATNEKLFF. In nucleotides, the CDR3 is TGCGCCAGCAGCTTGGTAGGAATTGCAACTAATGAAAAACTGTTTTTT.

The genes are TRBV18 and TRBJ2-2; the D is unclear. The V end was cut by 2 bases, the J end by 1 base, with 2 bases between. The germline V gene has CDR1 KGHSH and CDR2 LQKENI. The CDR3 spans 13 residues. The CDR3 DNA sequence: TGTGCCAGCTCACCAGTGAACACCGGGGAGCTGTTTTTT. It is translated as CASSPVNTGELFF.

This clone showed up just a few times. The chain combines TRBV6-8 with TRBJ2-5, with 9 bases identical to TRBD2. J was trimmed by 4 bases and V by 5 bases; bases with no gene match: 8. The V gene's germline CDR1 is MNHGY and CDR2 SAAAGT. CDR3 length equals 15 residues. CDR3 region: CASSGRTSVTETQYF. CDR3 coding DNA: TGTGCCAGCAGTGGGCGGACTAGCGTAACAGAGACCCAGTACTTC.

The rearrangement links TRBV1 to TRBJ2-7; the table's D call TRBD2 went unverified against the DNA. TRBV1 is an annotated pseudogene. This CDR3 is built from 13 residues. The DNA of the CDR3 is TGCGCCAGCAGCCAAGAATCGGGTTACGAGCAGTACTTC. This translates into CASSQESGYEQYF.

V and J are TRBV19 and TRBJ1-1, with unresolved D. CDR1 is LNHDA and CDR2 is SQIVND in the germline V gene (reference sequence). The V end lost 5 bases, the J end lost 1 base, and 5 bases lay between the germline ends. The CDR3 is 12 residues long. The CDR3 loop reads CASSVWNTEAFF. CDR3 nucleotide sequence: TGTGCCAGTAGTGTATGGAACACTGAAGCTTTCTTT.

J is TRBJ2-1 and V is TRBV9, with TRBD1 matching 10 bases. V trimming: 4 bases; J trimming: 1 base; junction bases outside the gene matches: 5. CDR1 is SGDLS, CDR2 YYNGEE, per germline. The CDR3 spans 16 residues. The CDR3: CASSSRTGGSYNEQFF. The CDR3 DNA follows: TGTGCCAGCAGCTCCCGGACAGGGGGTTCCTACAATGAGCAGTTCTTC.

The chain is built from TRBV7-1 and TRBJ2-3; 10 positions match TRBD1. TRBV7-1 is an ORF, with its function uncertain. V gave up 5 bases and J gave up 3 bases; unmatched junction bases: 2. This CDR3 region has 14 residues. The CDR3 DNA reads TGTGCCAGCAGCGAGGGACAGGGGACAGATACGCAGTATTTT. The encoded protein is CASSEGQGTDTQYF.

This clone was found a few times. The V gene is TRBV28, the J gene TRBJ1-3; D remains ambiguous. Germline CDR1 and CDR2: MDHEN and SYDVKM. V gave up 2 bases and J gave up 7 bases, with 9 bases separating them. The CDR3 contains 13 residues. CDR3 protein: CASSLGELNTIYF. CDR3 sequence (DNA): TGTGCCAGCAGTTTAGGGGAATTGAACACCATATATTTT.

The chain carries TRBV30 and TRBJ2-6; perhaps TRBD2 as D (5 bases). Germline CDR1 is GTSNPN and CDR2 is SVGIG (reference sequence). The CDR3 runs to 16 residues. Trimming took off 2 bases at V and 0 bases at J, with 11 bases between the two ends. This chain's CDR3 is CAWSPYRGSGANVLTF. Here the CDR3 DNA reads TGTGCCTGGAGTCCTTACCGGGGCTCTGGGGCCAACGTCCTGACTTTC.

The chain carries TRBV28 and TRBJ2-1; perhaps TRBD1 as D (6 bases). The CDR3 sequence is 13 residues long. V was trimmed by 6 bases and J by 15 bases, leaving 21 bases between them. Germline CDR1 is MDHEN and CDR2 is SYDVKM. The CDR3 sequence: CASRAHGTPTAFF. The CDR3, as DNA: TGTGCCAGCAGGGCCCACGGGACACCAACGGCGTTCTTC.

With respect to this clone: The sample contains more than one DNA sequence encoding this CDR3. This sequence joins TRBV19 and TRBJ2-2; D possibly corresponds to TRBD2 (5 bases). Between the trimmed V and J ends, which lost 7 bases and 5 bases, there was a span of 17 bases. CDR3 length: 15 amino acids. CDR1 and CDR2 (germline): LNHDA, SQIVND (reference sequence). CDR3 protein: CASTPDEGRTGELFF. CDR3 nucleotide sequence: TGTGCCAGTACCCCGGACGAGGGAAGGACCGGGGAGCTGTTTTTT.